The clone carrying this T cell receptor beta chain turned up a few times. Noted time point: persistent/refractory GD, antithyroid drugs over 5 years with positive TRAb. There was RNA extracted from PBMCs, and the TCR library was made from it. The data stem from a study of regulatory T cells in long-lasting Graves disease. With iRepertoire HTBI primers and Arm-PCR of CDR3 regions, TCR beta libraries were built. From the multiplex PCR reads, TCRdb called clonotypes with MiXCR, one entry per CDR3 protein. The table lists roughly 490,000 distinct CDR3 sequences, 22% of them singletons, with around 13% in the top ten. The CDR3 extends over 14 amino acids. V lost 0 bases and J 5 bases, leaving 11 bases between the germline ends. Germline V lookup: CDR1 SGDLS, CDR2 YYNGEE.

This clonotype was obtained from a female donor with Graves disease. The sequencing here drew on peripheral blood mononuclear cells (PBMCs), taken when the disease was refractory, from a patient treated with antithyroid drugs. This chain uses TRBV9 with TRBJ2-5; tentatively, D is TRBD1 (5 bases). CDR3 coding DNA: TGTGCCAGCAGCGTAGCTGGGGCTGGGGAGACCCAGTACTTC. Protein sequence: CASSVAGAGETQYF.